The 32 T cell receptor beta chains below all came from one sample that was sequenced in a study of cytomegalovirus exposure and HLA in healthy donors. Profiled with immunoSEQ multiplex PCR; TCRdb holds only in-frame clones, not every one. The sample lists tens of thousands of clones; approximately 88% were seen once. Sequenced sample: PBMCs. The receptors stem from a young woman in good health and CMV-seropositive.

The rearrangement links TRBV9 to TRBJ1-1, with D possibly being TRBD1 (5 bases). V lost 0 bases, J lost 3 bases, and 12 bases lay in between. Germline assignment: CDR1 SGDLS and CDR2 YYNGEE. The CDR3 is 15 residues long. CDR3 bases: TGTGCCAGCAGCGTAGGTCCTCGGGGGTACACTGAAGCTTTCTTT. Translation gives CASSVGPRGYTEAFF.

This rearrangement joins TRBV7-2 to TRBJ2-7; the D gene is possibly TRBD2 (6 bases). V lost 5 bases, J lost 6 bases, and 11 bases lay in between. Per germline, CDR1 SGHTA and CDR2 FQGNSA. The CDR3 extends over 12 amino acids. This CDR3 reads CASSRGSFEQYF. CDR3 nucleotides: TGTGCCAGCAGCCGGGGGTCGTTCGAGCAGTACTTC.

The chain uses TRBV27 and TRBJ2-1; no clear D gene. The CDR3 totals 11 residues. Looked up from germline, CDR1 is MNHEY and CDR2 is SMNVEV (reference sequence). Trimming shortened V by 5 bases and J by 8 bases, and 7 bases separated the two germline ends. The CDR3 loop is CASSLRDEQFF. The CDR3 bases are TGTGCCAGCAGTCTCCGCGATGAGCAGTTCTTC.

The chain has TRBV6-5 and TRBJ2-2; 13 bases agree with TRBD2. The length of the CDR3 is 16 residues. Looked up from germline, CDR1 is MNHEY and CDR2 is SVGAGI. J lost 6 bases, V lost 0 bases, and 1 base had no gene match. The CDR3 is CASSYSTSGGAGELFF. CDR3 sequence (DNA): TGTGCCAGCAGTTACTCTACTAGCGGGGGGGCCGGGGAGCTGTTTTTT.

The rearrangement uses TRBV2 and TRBJ2-3, with 14 bases aligning to TRBD2. Germline-derived CDR1 and CDR2 are SNHLY and FYNNEI. The CDR3 is made up of 16 amino acids. With 7 bases clipped from V and 2 bases from J, the junction kept 5 bases outside the gene matches. CDR3 nucleotide sequence: TGTGCCAGCACCCTGACTAGCGGGGGGGACACAGATACGCAGTATTTT. Protein product: CASTLTSGGDTDTQYF.

The chain carries TRBV14 and TRBJ2-7; D is unclear. The V and J ends lost 1 base and 3 bases respectively, with 13 bases between them. Germline CDR1 and CDR2: SGHDN and FVKESK. The CDR3 covers 15 residues. Here the CDR3 reads CASSQVRSPNYEQYF. The DNA for the CDR3 is TGTGCCAGCAGCCAAGTGAGGTCCCCAAACTACGAGCAGTACTTC.

The chain couples TRBV4-1 to TRBJ1-2; 8 bases line up with TRBD1. V gave up 1 base and J gave up 5 bases; unmatched junction bases: 12. In germline, CDR1 is MGHRA, CDR2 YSYEKL. The length of the CDR3 is 17 residues. The CDR3 coding sequence is TGCGCCAGCAGCCAAGTAAGCGAGAGACAGGGGTTGTATGGCTACACCTTC. Encoded protein: CASSQVSERQGLYGYTF.

The chain recombines TRBV4-1 with TRBJ1-2, with 11 bases lining up with TRBD1. Germline loops: CDR1 MGHRA, CDR2 YSYEKL. The ends lost 6 bases at V and 4 bases at J; junction bases unmatched: 4. There are 14 residues in the CDR3. DNA for the CDR3: TGCGCCAGCAGGGGGACAGGGGGGAGCTATGGCTACACCTTC. As protein: CASRGTGGSYGYTF.

This chain joins TRBV6-5 and TRBJ1-1, with 8 bases fitting TRBD1. Trimming at V came to 6 bases and at J to 7 bases, leaving 4 bases not matched to a gene. This CDR3 region has 12 residues. CDR1 MNHEY and CDR2 SVGAGI come from the germline V gene. CDR3 sequence (DNA): TGTGCCAGCAGCCAACAGGGGGATGAAGCTTTCTTT. This gives the protein CASSQQGDEAFF.

This clone was detected many times. In the same sample, other DNA sequences code for this CDR3. This sequence joins TRBV9 and TRBJ2-3; TRBD2 aligns across 7 bases. Germline V gives CDR1 SGDLS, CDR2 YYNGEE. This CDR3 is built from 14 residues. V lost 3 bases to trimming and J lost 3 bases; unmatched junction nucleotides: 4. This CDR3 is CASSGGGTTDTQYF. DNA of the CDR3: TGTGCCAGCAGCGGCGGGGGTACTACAGATACGCAGTATTTT.

The chain recombines TRBV13 with TRBJ1-4; the D gene is possibly TRBD1 (5 bases). CDR3 size: 15 residues. CDR1 and CDR2 (germline): PRHDT, FYEKMQ (reference sequence). V shed 7 bases and J shed 8 bases, with 20 bases lying between them. CDR3 protein: CASTLRGVKSEKLFF. DNA for the CDR3: TGTGCCAGCACCCTACGGGGGGTCAAATCGGAAAAACTGTTTTTT.

The chain uses TRBV18 and TRBJ2-3, with 7 bases lining up with TRBD1. Germline CDR1 and CDR2: KGHSH and LQKENI. CDR3 size: 15 residues. The trim removed 0 bases at V and 5 bases at J, leaving 5 bases unmatched. In DNA, the CDR3 is TGTGCCAGCTCACCACCCGGGACAGCCGGAGATACGCAGTATTTT. It codes for CASSPPGTAGDTQYF.

V is TRBV4-1 and J is TRBJ2-1, with D possibly TRBD2 on 7 matching bases. Germline lookup yields CDR1 MGHRA and CDR2 YSYEKL. The V gene lost 3 bases and the J gene lost 0 bases, with 15 bases spanning the gap. This CDR3 is 17 amino acids long. The CDR3 loop reads CASSQFWGGPSYNEQFF. CDR3 bases: TGCGCCAGCAGCCAGTTCTGGGGGGGGCCCTCCTACAATGAGCAGTTCTTC.

Regarding this clone: The junction departs from the called germline gene at one end, perhaps through a read error. V gene TRBV7-6 combines with J gene TRBJ2-5; TRBD2 is a possible D gene (6 bases). CDR3 length equals 14 residues. Per germline, CDR1 SGHVS and CDR2 FNYEAQ. The CDR3 spells CATALGGSREIQYF. As DNA, the CDR3 is TGTGCCACCGCTTTGGGGGGATCGAGAGAGATCCAGTACTTC.

The chain carries TRBV18 and TRBJ2-5, with D unresolved. The V gene lost 2 bases and the J gene lost 2 bases, with 9 bases spanning the gap. The germline V gene encodes CDR1 KGHSH and CDR2 LQKENI. This CDR3 has 14 amino acids. The CDR3 here is CASSPGQQQETQYF. Here the CDR3 DNA reads TGTGCCAGCTCACCAGGGCAACAGCAAGAGACCCAGTACTTC.

In this sample, this clone turned up a few times. J is TRBJ2-4 and V is TRBV30, with D perhaps matching TRBD1 (6 bases). The V gene lost 4 bases and the J gene lost 1 base, with 20 bases spanning the gap. This CDR3 has 17 amino acids. Germline loops: CDR1 GTSNPN, CDR2 SVGIG (reference sequence). CDR3 in amino acids: CAWKSPQGLEAKNIQYF. CDR3 in DNA: TGTGCCTGGAAGTCCCCGCAGGGGCTTGAGGCCAAAAACATTCAGTACTTC.

The table lists this clone with a count of one. The chain combines TRBV5-8 with TRBJ1-1, with D possibly TRBD1 on 5 matching bases. The germline V gene has CDR1 SGHTS and CDR2 YDEGEE. CDR3 size: 12 residues. V lost 6 bases and J 5 bases, leaving 11 bases between the germline ends. CDR3 loop: CASIPRGTEAFF. The CDR3 DNA reads TGTGCCAGCATCCCTCGGGGGACTGAAGCTTTCTTT.

V gene TRBV4-3 combines with J gene TRBJ1-4; 7 bases align to TRBD1. In germline, CDR1 is LGHNA, CDR2 YSLEER. V lost 2 bases, J lost 5 bases, and 5 bases stayed unmatched. The CDR3 has 15 amino acids. CDR3 region: CASSQTGTENEKLFF. In DNA form, the CDR3 reads TGCGCCAGCAGCCAAACCGGGACAGAGAATGAAAAACTGTTTTTT.

This chain joins TRBV7-9 and TRBJ1-1, with 9 bases that match TRBD1. This CDR3 has 14 residues. The germline V gene encodes CDR1 SEHNR and CDR2 FQNEAQ (reference sequence). The ends lost 4 bases at V and 7 bases at J; junction bases unmatched: 7. The CDR3 is CASSSQQGAVEAFF. The CDR3 bases are TGTGCCAGCAGCTCGCAACAGGGGGCCGTTGAAGCTTTCTTT.

This clone was counted a few times. The rearrangement uses TRBV4-2 and TRBJ2-5; D might be TRBD2 (6 bases). V was shortened by 4 bases and J by 2 bases, with 11 bases between the two germline ends. Germline V lookup: CDR1 LGHNA, CDR2 YNFKEQ. This CDR3 contains 14 residues. This CDR3 is CASSPRLEQETQYF. The DNA of the CDR3 is TGTGCCAGCAGCCCGCGACTAGAGCAAGAGACCCAGTACTTC.

The chain couples TRBV4-2 to TRBJ1-5, with a possible D match to TRBD1 (6 bases). This CDR3 has 14 amino acids. The germline gives CDR1 LGHNA, CDR2 YNFKEQ. V was cut by 0 bases and J by 6 bases, with 9 bases left in between. The chain's CDR3 is CASSQDRTAQPQHF. CDR3 DNA: TGTGCCAGCAGCCAAGATCGGACAGCTCAGCCCCAGCATTTT.

This chain uses TRBV10-3 with TRBJ2-7; possible D gene TRBD1, 6 bases. CDR1 is ENHRY and CDR2 is SYGVKD in the germline V gene. V was clipped by 10 bases and J by 3 bases, with 22 bases between them. The CDR3 spans 15 residues. The CDR3 nucleotides are TGTGCCACTCTGGACAGTTCGGCATTGGGCTACGAGCAGTACTTC. It is translated as CATLDSSALGYEQYF.

The chain carries TRBV5-1 and TRBJ1-2; the D gene is possibly TRBD1 (6 bases). Germline CDR1 reads SGHRS; CDR2 reads YFSETQ. V lost 4 bases, J lost 5 bases, and 12 bases lay in between. The CDR3 totals 13 residues. DNA for the CDR3: TGCGCCAGCAGCGTGGACAGCCAGTATGGCTACACCTTC. This translates into CASSVDSQYGYTF.

The rearrangement joins TRBV5-1 to TRBJ2-1; 15 bases agree with TRBD2. J lost 9 bases, V lost 2 bases, and 9 bases had no gene match. The CDR3 has 17 residues. Germline values: CDR1 SGHRS, CDR2 YFSETQ. The CDR3 DNA reads TGCGCCAGCAGCTTCGGACTAGCGGGGGGGCCTCGGGGTGAGCAGTTCTTC. It translates to CASSFGLAGGPRGEQFF. Looking up the rest from reference TRBV5-1 and TRBJ2-1 gives the full variable domain: KAGVTQTPRYLIKTRGQQVTLSCSPISGHRSVSWYQQTPGQGLQFLFEYFSETQRNKGNFPGRFSGRQFSNSRSEMNVSTLELGDSALYLCASSFGLAGGPRGEQFFGPGTRLTVL.

This clone was observed a few times. The V and J genes are TRBV30 and TRBJ2-7; 7 bases are a match to TRBD1. The V segment lost 2 bases and the J segment 3 bases; nucleotides outside the gene matches: 7. Germline CDR1 reads GTSNPN; CDR2 reads SVGIG (reference sequence). The length of the CDR3 is 14 residues. In nucleotides, the CDR3 is TGTGCCTGGAGTTGGTCAGGGGGTTTCTACGAGCAGTACTTC. As protein: CAWSWSGGFYEQYF. The full variable domain, its missing parts supplied by reference TRBV30 and TRBJ2-7, is SQTIHQWPATLVQPVGSPLSLECTVEGTSNPNLYWYRQAAGRGLQLLFYSVGIGQISSEVPQNLSASRPQDRQFILSSKKLLLSDSGFYLCAWSWSGGFYEQYFGPGTRLTVT.

The chain employs TRBV28 and TRBJ1-6; 8 positions agree with TRBD1. The length of the CDR3 is 14 residues. CDR1 and CDR2 from the germline V gene are MDHEN and SYDVKM. Losses at the gene ends were 10 bases for V and 0 bases for J; bases not matched to a gene: 2. As DNA, the CDR3 is TGTGCCATCCAGGGGGCCTCCTATAATTCACCCCTCCACTTT. This gives the protein CAIQGASYNSPLHF.

The V gene is TRBV18, the J gene TRBJ2-1; TRBD2 aligns across 8 bases. Germline CDR1 is KGHSH and CDR2 is LQKENI. The CDR3 length is 16 residues. Trimming took 3 bases from V and 8 from J; bases not matched to a gene: 12. CDR3 residues: CASSPIVSGGAYEQFF. Written as DNA, the CDR3 is TGTGCCAGCTCACCGATTGTTTCGGGGGGGGCGTATGAGCAGTTCTTC. Together with reference TRBV18 and TRBJ2-1, the CDR3 gives the full variable domain: NAGVMQNPRHLVRRRGQEARLRCSPMKGHSHVYWYRQLPEEGLKFMVYLQKENIIDESGMPKERFSAEFPKEGPSILRIQQVVRGDSAAYFCASSPIVSGGAYEQFFGPGTRLTVL.

The genes are TRBV28 and TRBJ2-7, with 8 positions matching TRBD1. The CDR3 is 17 amino acids. CDR1 is MDHEN, CDR2 SYDVKM, per germline. V lost 2 bases, J lost 2 bases, and 11 bases stayed unmatched. The CDR3 DNA sequence: TGTGCCAGCAGTTTAGGCCCTGCACAGGGGGAGACCTACGAGCAGTACTTC. Translated, it gives CASSLGPAQGETYEQYF.

J is TRBJ2-1 and V is TRBV6-1, with D maybe TRBD1 (6 bases). Looked up from germline, CDR1 is MNHNS and CDR2 is SASEGT. CDR3 length: 15 residues. V was trimmed by 6 bases and J by 7 bases, leaving 19 bases between them. The CDR3 DNA is TGTGCCAGCAGCTCCTCGGGTGCAGGGGCGAATGAGCAGTTCTTC. This encodes CASSSSGAGANEQFF.

The rearrangement uses TRBV7-2 and TRBJ1-3, with a possible D match to TRBD1 (5 bases). V was pared by 8 bases and J by 0 bases, with 11 bases between. Germline CDR1 SGHTA, CDR2 FQGNSA. The CDR3 length is 14 residues. The CDR3 nucleotides read TGTGCCAGCCGTCAGGGCCACTCTGGAAACACCATATATTTT. It yields the protein CASRQGHSGNTIYF.

V usage is TRBV4-3 and J usage is TRBJ2-7; D not resolved. The CDR3 has 14 residues. V lost 1 base and J lost 0, with 7 bases in between. Germline V lookup: CDR1 LGHNA, CDR2 YSLEER. This CDR3 reads CASSQGPGSYEQYF. The CDR3 DNA is TGCGCCAGCAGCCAAGGCCCAGGCTCCTACGAGCAGTACTTC.

The V and J genes are TRBV9 and TRBJ2-5; maybe TRBD1 (5 bases). The end of the DNA aligns better with TRBJ2-7, so the J call may be wrong. The CDR3 totals 14 residues. Germline CDR1 SGDLS, CDR2 YYNGEE. CDR3 in DNA: TGTGCCAGCAGCCCCCCAGGACACCACTACGAGCAGTACTTC. Encoded protein: CASSPPGHHYEQYF.